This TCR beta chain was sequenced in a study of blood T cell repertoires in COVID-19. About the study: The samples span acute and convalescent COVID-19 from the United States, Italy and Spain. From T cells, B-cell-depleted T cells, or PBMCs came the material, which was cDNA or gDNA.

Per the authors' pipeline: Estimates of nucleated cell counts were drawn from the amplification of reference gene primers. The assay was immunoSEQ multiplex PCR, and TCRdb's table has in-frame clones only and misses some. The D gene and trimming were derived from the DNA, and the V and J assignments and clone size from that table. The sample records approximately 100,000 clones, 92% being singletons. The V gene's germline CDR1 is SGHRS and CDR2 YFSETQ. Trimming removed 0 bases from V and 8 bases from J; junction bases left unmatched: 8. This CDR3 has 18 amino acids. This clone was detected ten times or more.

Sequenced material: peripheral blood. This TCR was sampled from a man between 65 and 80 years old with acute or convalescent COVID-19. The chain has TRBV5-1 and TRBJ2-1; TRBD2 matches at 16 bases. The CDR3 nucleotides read TGCGCCAGCAGCTTGGCGGGACTAGCGGGGGGGCCCTTGGATGAGCAGTTCTTC. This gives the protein CASSLAGLAGGPLDEQFF. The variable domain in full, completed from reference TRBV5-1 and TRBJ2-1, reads KAGVTQTPRYLIKTRGQQVTLSCSPISGHRSVSWYQQTPGQGLQFLFEYFSETQRNKGNFPGRFSGRQFSNSRSEMNVSTLELGDSALYLCASSLAGLAGGPLDEQFFGPGTRLTVL.